The T cell receptor beta chain described here comes from a study of radiotherapy plus CTLA-4 blockade in lung cancer. Study in general: Objective response rate was around 20%; disease control rate, around 30%. Points from the study as a whole: Radiotherapy was combined with ipilimumab, and tumor-derived TCR clones then expanded in blood. Dynamics of early blood T cell clones, together with interferon-beta, were reportedly the best predictors of response.

There are 15 residues in the CDR3. CDR1 is SGHTA and CDR2 is FQGNSA in the germline V gene. Trimming left V 0 bases short and J 1 base short, with 6 bases between. A note on this clone: Its target is not known.

Those patients who had chemo-refractory metastatic non-small-cell lung cancer were given focal radiation along with CTLA-4 blockade through ipilimumab. Profiled with immunoSEQ multiplex PCR; TCRdb holds only in-frame clones, not every one. Of about 72,000 clones in the sample, roughly 80% were seen once. The chain has TRBV7-2 and TRBJ2-2, with D uncertain. The clonotype was recovered from a human donor with non-small cell lung cancer who had a complete response to radiotherapy plus ipilimumab. The sequencing here drew on peripheral blood, taken from a patient treated with radiotherapy plus ipilimumab. The CDR3 protein is CASSLAAGNTGELFF. Here the CDR3 DNA reads TGTGCCAGCAGCTTAGCGGCAGGGAACACCGGGGAGCTGTTTTTT.